Detailed here is one T cell receptor (beta chain). V shed 3 bases, J shed 4 bases, and the junction held 5 bases outside the gene matches. The CDR3 has 15 residues. In germline, CDR1 is SGHRS, CDR2 YFSETQ. Original processing notes: For nucleated cells, counts were estimated from reference gene primer amplification. TCRdb's table, derived via immunoSEQ multiplex PCR, lists solely in-frame clones and lacks some. Clone size and the V and J calls come from that table; the DNA yielded D and trimming. The sample includes almost 30,000 clones, 80% of them seen just once. The data were obtained in a study of blood T cell repertoires in COVID-19. As for the study in general: The United States, Italy and Spain provided the acute and convalescent COVID-19 samples. The cDNA or gDNA used as material had been derived from T cells, B-cell-depleted T cells, or PBMCs.

The sample comprised peripheral blood. The chain uses TRBV5-1 and TRBJ2-3, with 10 bases aligning to TRBD2. The source of this sequence is a woman in her 70s with acute or convalescent COVID-19. For the CDR3, the DNA is TGCGCCAGCAGCTCCATTAGCGGGGGGCCAGATACGCAGTATTTT. It yields the protein CASSSISGGPDTQYF.